The present T cell receptor (beta chain) was sequenced within a study of T cells in Graves' hyperthyroidism and ophthalmopathy. Study observations and caveats: Ophthalmopathy could be told apart from stable hyperthyroidism with a 13 V-J model. Most expanded thyroid clonotypes above 0.001 recurred in blood.

As to this clonotype: What it recognizes is unknown.

Trimming took 5 bases from V and 8 from J, leaving 15 bases between them. CDR1 and CDR2 from the germline V gene are DFQATT and SNEGSKA (reference sequence). The CDR3 covers 12 residues. Using RNA transcripts as the source, TCR beta CDR3 regions were amplified. With the HTBI primer set, the TCR CDR3 went through a first round of RT-PCR. TCRdb ran MiXCR on the multiplex PCR reads and lists one entry per CDR3 protein. The table has more than 500,000 distinct CDR3 sequences, 13% to 15% seen once; the top ten hold roughly 13%. It was roughly 10 ml of fresh peripheral blood that supplied the PBMCs. What was sequenced was blood. This chain links TRBV20-1 with TRBJ1-1; D may be TRBD1 (6 bases). This TCR was recovered from a woman aged 40 to 49 with Graves' hyperthyroidism. CDR3 loop: CSASTGGPEAFF. CDR3 DNA: TGCAGTGCTTCCACTGGGGGGCCGGAAGCTTTCTTT.